What follows is one T cell receptor beta chain and its context. What it binds is not known. This record belongs to a study of human CD8 memory T cell subsets. Study outcomes and limitations: Chao1 estimates suggested stem-like memory T cells exceeded precursor exhausted T cells in diversity. Stem-like memory and precursor exhausted T cells were similarly highly diverse; effector memory cells were not.

Germline V gene data show CDR1 as SGHRS and CDR2 as YFSETQ. This CDR3 spans 16 amino acids. Libraries targeted TCR beta using 5' RACE with UMIs. The authors' processing: Each TCR beta library had about 2,600 to 18,000 functional CDR3 beta clonotypes. Each CDR3 protein gets one entry in TCRdb, which reprocessed the 5' RACE reads and gives no DNA. The V and J calls and clone size are TCRdb's, not the authors'. Here the sample table reports about 10,000 distinct CDR3 sequences. Early memory CD8+ T cells that were CCR7+ PD-1+ TIGIT+ and had exhausted-like traits were the TPEX cells. Each subset gave duplicate vials of under 180,000 sorted CD8+ T cells for RNA.

What was sequenced was CD8+ T cells from PBMCs. The genes are TRBV5-1 and TRBJ2-1. The receptor was isolated from a human donor in good health. The CDR3 sequence is CASSWNDGTPSNEQFF.